This T cell receptor beta chain comes out of a study of blood T cells in healthy people across ages. Overall study results and limits: Roughly linearly, TCR beta diversity per million T cells fell as age increased.

The CDR3 spans 13 residues. Deletions cut 4 bases from V and 3 bases from J, with 9 bases between. Germline V gene sequence: CDR1 KGHSH, CDR2 LQKENI. It was with a sample-barcoded 5' primer and a J-beta primer mix that a second PCR of about 7 to 12 cycles was run. A template-switch adaptor that had 12 random nucleotides put a tag on each cDNA molecule. MiXCR was run by TCRdb on the 5' RACE reads, yielding one entry per CDR3 protein. The table has about 800,000 distinct CDR3 sequences, 20% to 25% seen once. Points on this clonotype: What it recognizes is unknown.

These data also featured in a second study, about T cells of mothers and their children.

This TCR was sampled from a boy between 5 and 17 years old in good health. Sequenced: blood. The chain uses TRBV18 and TRBJ2-5; a weak D match, TRBD2 (6 bases). The CDR3 spells CASSQEGEETQYF. The CDR3 region has the DNA TGTGCCAGCTCACAGGAGGGCGAAGAGACCCAGTACTTC.